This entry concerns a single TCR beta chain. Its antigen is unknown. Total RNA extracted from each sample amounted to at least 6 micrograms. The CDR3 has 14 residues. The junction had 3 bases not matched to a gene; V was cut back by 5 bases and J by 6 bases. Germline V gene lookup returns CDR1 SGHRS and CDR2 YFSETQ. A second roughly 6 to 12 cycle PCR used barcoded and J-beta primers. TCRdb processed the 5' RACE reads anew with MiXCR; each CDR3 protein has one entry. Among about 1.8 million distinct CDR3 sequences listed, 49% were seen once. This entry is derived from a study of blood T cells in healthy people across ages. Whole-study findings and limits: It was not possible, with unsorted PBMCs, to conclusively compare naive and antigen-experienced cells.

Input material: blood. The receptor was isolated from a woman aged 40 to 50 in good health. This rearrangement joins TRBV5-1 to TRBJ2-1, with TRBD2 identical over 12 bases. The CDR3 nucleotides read TGCGCCAGCAGTTCGACTAGCGGGGGCAATGAGCAGTTCTTC. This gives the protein CASSSTSGGNEQFF.